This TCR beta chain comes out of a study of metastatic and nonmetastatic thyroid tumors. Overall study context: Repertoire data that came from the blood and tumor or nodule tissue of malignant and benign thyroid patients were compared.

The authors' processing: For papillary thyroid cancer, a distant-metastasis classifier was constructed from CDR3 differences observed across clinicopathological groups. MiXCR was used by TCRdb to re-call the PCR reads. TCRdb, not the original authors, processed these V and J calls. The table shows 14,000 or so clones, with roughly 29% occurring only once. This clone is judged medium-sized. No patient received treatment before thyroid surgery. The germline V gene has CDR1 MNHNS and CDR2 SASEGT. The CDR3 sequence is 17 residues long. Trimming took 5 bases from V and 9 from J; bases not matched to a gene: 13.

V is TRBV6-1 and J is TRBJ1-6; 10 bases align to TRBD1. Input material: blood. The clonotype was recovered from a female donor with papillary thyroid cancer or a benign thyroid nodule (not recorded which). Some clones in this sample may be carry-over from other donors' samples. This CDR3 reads CASSLTRPGQGISPLHF. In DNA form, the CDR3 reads TGTGCCAGCAGTCTTACAAGGCCGGGACAGGGGATTTCACCCCTCCACTTT.